This T cell receptor (beta chain) was sequenced in a study of blood T cell repertoires in COVID-19. Study background: COVID-19 samples collected from the United States, Italy and Spain covered acute and convalescent phases.

Sequenced by immunoSEQ multiplex PCR; TCRdb stores in-frame clones only, minus some. Here the sample spans about 330,000 clones, 80% to 90% being singletons. Participants, 18 to 89 years old, spanned under 30 US areas. Self-reported history from a screening survey and questionnaire set each donor's cohort. Donors in Cohort 3 counted as recovered after two negative PCRs, clearance, or symptom resolution. The clonotype comes from a man aged 25 to 40 who had recovered from COVID-19. The sequenced material came from PBMCs or T cells enriched from blood (not recorded which).

CDR3 sequence: CASSLGRTGIMNTEAFF. In nucleotides, the CDR3 is TGTGCCAGCAGCTTAGGGAGGACAGGGATAATGAACACTGAAGCTTTCTTT. The chain joins TRBV11-2 to TRBJ1-1; 8 bases align to TRBD1. The germline V gene has CDR1 SGHAT and CDR2 FQNNGV. The CDR3 extends over 17 amino acids. Trimming took 1 base from V and 0 from J; bases not matched to a gene: 7.